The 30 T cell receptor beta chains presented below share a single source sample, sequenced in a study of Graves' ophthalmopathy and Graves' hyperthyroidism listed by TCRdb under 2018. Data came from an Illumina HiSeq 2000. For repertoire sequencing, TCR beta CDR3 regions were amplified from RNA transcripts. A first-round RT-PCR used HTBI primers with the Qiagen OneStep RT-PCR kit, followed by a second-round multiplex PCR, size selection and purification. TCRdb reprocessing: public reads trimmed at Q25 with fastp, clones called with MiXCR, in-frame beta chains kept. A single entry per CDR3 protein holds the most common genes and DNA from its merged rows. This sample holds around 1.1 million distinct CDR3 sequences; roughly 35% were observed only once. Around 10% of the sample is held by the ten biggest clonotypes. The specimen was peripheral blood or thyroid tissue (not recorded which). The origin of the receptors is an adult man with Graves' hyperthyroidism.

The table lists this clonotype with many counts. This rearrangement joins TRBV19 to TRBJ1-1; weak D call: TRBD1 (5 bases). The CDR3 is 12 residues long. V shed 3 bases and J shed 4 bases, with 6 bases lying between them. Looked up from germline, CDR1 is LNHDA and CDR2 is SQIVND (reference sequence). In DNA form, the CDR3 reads TGTGCCAGTAGTATCAGGGCCACTGAAGCTTTCTTT. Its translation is CASSIRATEAFF.

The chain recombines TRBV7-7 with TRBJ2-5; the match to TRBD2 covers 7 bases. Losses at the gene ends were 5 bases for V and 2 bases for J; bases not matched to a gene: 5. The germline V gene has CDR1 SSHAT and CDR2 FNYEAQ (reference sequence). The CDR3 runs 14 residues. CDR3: CASSTGTMQETQYF. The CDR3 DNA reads TGTGCCAGCAGCACCGGGACTATGCAAGAGACCCAGTACTTC.

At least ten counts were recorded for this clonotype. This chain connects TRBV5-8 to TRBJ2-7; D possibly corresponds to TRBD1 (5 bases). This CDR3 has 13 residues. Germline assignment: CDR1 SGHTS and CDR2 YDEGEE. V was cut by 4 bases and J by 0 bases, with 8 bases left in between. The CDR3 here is CASSRGDSYEQYF. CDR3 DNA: TGTGCCAGCAGCAGGGGTGACTCCTACGAGCAGTACTTC.

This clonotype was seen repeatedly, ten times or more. The CDR3 coding sequence is TGTGCCAGCACTCCCCACCAGGGTAGCAATCAGCCCCAGCATTTT. Protein sequence: CASTPHQGSNQPQHF. The rearrangement links TRBV2 to TRBJ1-5; D might be TRBD1 (5 bases). The CDR3 has 15 residues. CDR1 is SNHLY and CDR2 is FYNNEI in the germline V gene. Between the trimmed V and J ends, which lost 7 bases and 0 bases, there was a span of 13 bases.

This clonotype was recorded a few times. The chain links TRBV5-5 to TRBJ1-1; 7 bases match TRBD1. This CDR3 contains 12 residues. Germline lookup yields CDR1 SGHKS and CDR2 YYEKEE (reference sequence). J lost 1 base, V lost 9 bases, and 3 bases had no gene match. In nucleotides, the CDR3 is TGTGCCATGACAGGGCCGAACACTGAAGCTTTCTTT. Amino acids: CAMTGPNTEAFF.

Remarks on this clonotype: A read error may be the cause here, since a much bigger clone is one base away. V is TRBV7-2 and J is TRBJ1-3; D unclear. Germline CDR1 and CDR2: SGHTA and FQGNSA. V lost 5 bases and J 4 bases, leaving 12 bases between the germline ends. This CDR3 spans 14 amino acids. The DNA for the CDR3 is TGTGCCAGCAGCATGCAAGGACGGGGAAACACCATATATTTT. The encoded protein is CASSMQGRGNTIYF.

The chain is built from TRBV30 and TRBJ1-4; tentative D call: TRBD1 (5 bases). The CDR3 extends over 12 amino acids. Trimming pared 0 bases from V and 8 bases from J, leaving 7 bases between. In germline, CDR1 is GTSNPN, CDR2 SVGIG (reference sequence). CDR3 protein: CAWSVWDEKLFF. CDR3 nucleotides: TGTGCCTGGAGTGTATGGGACGAAAAACTGTTTTTT.

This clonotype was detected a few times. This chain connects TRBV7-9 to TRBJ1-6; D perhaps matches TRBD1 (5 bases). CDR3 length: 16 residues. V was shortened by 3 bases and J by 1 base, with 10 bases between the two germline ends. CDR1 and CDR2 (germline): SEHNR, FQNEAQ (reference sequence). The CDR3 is CASSFGAGSYNSPLHF. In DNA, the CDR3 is TGTGCCAGCAGCTTCGGGGCAGGGTCCTATAATTCACCCCTCCACTTT.

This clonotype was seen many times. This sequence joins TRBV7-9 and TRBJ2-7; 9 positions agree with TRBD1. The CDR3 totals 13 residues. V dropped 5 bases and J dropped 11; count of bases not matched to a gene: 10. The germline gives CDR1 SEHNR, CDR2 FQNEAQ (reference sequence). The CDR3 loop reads CASSPGQGPQKYF. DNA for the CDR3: TGTGCCAGCAGCCCAGGACAGGGGCCTCAAAAGTACTTC.

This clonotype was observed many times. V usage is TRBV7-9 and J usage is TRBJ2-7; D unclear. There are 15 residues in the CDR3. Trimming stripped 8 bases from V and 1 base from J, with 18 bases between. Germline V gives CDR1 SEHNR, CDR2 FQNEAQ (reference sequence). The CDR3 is CASVGKDEVSYEQYF. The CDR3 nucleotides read TGTGCCAGCGTCGGCAAGGACGAAGTATCCTACGAGCAGTACTTC.

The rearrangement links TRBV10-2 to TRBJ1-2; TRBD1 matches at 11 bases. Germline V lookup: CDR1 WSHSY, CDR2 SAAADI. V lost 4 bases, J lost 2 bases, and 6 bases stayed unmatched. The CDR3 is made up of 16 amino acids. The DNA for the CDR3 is TGCGCCAGCAGTGCCGGACAGGGGGCATTCAACTATGGCTACACCTTC. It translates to CASSAGQGAFNYGYTF.

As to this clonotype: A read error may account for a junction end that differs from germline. The CDR3 loop is CSSSSMTGRDYGYTF. The CDR3 coding sequence is TGTTCCAGCAGCAGTATGACAGGGAGAGACTATGGCTACACCTTC. The chain has TRBV5-4 and TRBJ1-2, with 7 bases identical to TRBD1. Germline V gene sequence: CDR1 SGHNT, CDR2 YYREEE (reference sequence). The CDR3 loop spans 15 amino acids.

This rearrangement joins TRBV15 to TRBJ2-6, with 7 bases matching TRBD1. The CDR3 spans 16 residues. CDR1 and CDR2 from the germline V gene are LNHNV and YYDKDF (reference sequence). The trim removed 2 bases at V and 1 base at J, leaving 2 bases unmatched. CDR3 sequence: CATSRSTGSGANVLTF. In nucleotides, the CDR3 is TGTGCCACCAGCAGATCGACAGGGTCTGGGGCCAACGTCCTGACTTTC. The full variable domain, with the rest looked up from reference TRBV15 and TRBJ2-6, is DAMVIQNPRYQVTQFGKPVTLSCSQTLNHNVMYWYQQKSSQAPKLLFHYYDKDFNNEADTPDNFQSRRPNTSFCFLDIRSPGLGDTAMYLCATSRSTGSGANVLTFGAGSRLTVL.

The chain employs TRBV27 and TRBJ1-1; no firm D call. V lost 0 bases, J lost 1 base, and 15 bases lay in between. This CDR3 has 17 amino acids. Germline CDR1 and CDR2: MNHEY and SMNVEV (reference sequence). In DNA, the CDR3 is TGTGCCAGCAGTTTATCTGTAGAGTGGTCGGAGAACACTGAAGCTTTCTTT. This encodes CASSLSVEWSENTEAFF.

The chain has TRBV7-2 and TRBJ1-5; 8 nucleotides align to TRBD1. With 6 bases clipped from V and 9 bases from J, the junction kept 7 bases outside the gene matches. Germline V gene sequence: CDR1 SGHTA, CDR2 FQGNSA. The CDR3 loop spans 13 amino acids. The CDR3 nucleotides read TGTGCCAGCAGTAAGGACAGGGAGTGGCCCCAGCATTTT. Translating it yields CASSKDREWPQHF.

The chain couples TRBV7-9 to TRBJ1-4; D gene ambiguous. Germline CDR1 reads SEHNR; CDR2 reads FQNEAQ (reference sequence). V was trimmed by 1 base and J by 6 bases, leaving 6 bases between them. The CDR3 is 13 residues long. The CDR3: CASSLGTHEKLFF. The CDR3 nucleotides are TGTGCCAGCAGCTTAGGGACCCATGAAAAACTGTTTTTT.

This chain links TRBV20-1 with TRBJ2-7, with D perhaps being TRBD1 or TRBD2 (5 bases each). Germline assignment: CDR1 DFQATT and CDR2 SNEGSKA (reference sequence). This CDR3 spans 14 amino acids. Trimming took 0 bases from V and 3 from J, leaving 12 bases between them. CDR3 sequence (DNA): TGCAGTGCTAGAGATGGGGGTGCGGGCTACGAGCAGTACTTC. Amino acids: CSARDGGAGYEQYF.

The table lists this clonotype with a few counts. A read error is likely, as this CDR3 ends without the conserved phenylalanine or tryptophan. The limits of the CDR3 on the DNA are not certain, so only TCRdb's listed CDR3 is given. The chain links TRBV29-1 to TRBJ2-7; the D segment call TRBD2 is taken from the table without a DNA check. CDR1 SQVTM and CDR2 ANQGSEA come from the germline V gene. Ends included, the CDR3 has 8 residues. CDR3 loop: CSVGGLAG.

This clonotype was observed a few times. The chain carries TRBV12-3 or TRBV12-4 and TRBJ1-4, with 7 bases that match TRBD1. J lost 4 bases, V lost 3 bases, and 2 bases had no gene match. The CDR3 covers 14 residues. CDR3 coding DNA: TGTGCCAGCAGTTTTGACAGGGTTAATGAAAAACTGTTTTTT. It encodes CASSFDRVNEKLFF.

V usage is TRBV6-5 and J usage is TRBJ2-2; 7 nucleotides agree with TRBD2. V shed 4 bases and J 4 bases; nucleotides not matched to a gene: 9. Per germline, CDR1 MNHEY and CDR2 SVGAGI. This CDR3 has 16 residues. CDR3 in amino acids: CASSFPIAGGTGELFF. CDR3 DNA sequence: TGTGCCAGCAGTTTTCCAATAGCGGGTGGCACCGGGGAGCTGTTTTTT.

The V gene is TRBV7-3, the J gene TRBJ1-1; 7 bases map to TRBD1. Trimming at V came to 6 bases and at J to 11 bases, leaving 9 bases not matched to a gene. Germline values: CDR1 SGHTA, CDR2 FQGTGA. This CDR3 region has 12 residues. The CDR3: CASSLGTGDAFF. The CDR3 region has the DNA TGTGCCAGCAGTTTAGGTACAGGGGACGCTTTCTTT.

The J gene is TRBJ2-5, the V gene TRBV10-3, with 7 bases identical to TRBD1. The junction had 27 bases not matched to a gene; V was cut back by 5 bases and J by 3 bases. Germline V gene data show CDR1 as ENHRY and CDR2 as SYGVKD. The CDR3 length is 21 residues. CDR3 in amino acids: CAISPPGRHRGRAVFKETQYF. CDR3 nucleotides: TGTGCCATCAGTCCTCCCGGACGGCACAGGGGCCGCGCCGTCTTCAAAGAGACCCAGTACTTC.

The chain's CDR3 is CATSDWTGASYTF. Written as DNA, the CDR3 is TGTGCCACCAGTGATTGGACAGGGGCTAGCTACACCTTC. The chain is built from TRBV24-1 and TRBJ1-2; 9 bases are a match to TRBD1. Germline CDR1 reads KGHDR; CDR2 reads SFDVKD. The length of the CDR3 is 13 residues. Trimming took 2 bases from V and 9 from J; bases not matched to a gene: 3.

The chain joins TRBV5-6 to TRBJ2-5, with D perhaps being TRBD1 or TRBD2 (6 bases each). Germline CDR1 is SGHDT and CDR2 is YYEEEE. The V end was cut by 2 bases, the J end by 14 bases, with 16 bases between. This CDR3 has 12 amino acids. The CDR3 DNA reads TGTGCCAGCAGCTTATCCGTCGGGGGCCTTTACTTC. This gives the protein CASSLSVGGLYF.

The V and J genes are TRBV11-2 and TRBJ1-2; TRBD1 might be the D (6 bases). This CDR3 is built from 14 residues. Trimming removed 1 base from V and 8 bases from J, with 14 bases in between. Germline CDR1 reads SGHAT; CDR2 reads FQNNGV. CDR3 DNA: TGTGCCAGCAGCTTAGTTCGGGGGGCTTCCGGCTACACCTTC. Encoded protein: CASSLVRGASGYTF.

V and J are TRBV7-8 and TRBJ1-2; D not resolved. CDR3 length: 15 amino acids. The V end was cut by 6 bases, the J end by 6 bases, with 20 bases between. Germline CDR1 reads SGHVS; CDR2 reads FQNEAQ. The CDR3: CASRGPLLRYHGYTF. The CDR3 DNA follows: TGTGCCAGCAGAGGTCCCCTCCTAAGGTACCATGGCTACACCTTC.

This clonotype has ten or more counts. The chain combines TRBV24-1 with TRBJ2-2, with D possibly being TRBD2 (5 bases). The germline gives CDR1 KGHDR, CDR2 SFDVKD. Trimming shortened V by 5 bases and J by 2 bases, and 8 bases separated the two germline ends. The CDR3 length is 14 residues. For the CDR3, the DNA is TGTGCCACCAGTGGGAGGTCAAACACCGGGGAGCTGTTTTTT. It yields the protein CATSGRSNTGELFF.

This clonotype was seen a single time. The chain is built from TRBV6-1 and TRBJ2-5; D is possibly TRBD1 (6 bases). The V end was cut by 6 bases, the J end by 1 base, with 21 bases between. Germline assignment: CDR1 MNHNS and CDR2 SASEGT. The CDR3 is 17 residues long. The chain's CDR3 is CASRTHGDTLSQETQYF. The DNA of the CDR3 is TGTGCCAGCAGAACCCATGGGGACACTCTCTCCCAAGAGACCCAGTACTTC.

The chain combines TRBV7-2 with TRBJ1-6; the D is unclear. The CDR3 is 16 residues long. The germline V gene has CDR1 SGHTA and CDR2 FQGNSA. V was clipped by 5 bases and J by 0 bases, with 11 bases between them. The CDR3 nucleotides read TGTGCCAGCAGCCATTCTCCCAGCTCCTATAATTCACCCCTCCACTTT. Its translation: CASSHSPSSYNSPLHF. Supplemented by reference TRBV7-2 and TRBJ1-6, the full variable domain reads GAGVSQSPSNKVTEKGKDVELRCDPISGHTALYWYRQSLGQGLEFLIYFQGNSAPDKSGLPSDRFSAERTGGSVSTLTIQRTQQEDSAVYLCASSHSPSSYNSPLHFGNGTRLTVT.

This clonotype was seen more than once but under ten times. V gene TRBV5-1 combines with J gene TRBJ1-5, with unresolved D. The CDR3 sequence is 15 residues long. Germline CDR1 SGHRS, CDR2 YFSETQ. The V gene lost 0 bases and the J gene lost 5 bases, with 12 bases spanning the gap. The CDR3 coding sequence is TGCGCCAGCAGCTTGGTTCCCGGGGAGCATCAGCCCCAGCATTTT. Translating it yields CASSLVPGEHQPQHF.